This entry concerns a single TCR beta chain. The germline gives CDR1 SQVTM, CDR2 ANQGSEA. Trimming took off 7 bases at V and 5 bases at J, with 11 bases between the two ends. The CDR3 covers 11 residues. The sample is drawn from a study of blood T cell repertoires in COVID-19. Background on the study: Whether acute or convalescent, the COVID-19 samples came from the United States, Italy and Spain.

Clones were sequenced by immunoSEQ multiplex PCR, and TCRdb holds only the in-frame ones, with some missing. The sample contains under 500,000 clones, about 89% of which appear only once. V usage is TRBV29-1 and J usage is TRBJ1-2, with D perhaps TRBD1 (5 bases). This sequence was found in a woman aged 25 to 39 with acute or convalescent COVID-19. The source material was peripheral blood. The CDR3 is CSAGAFYGYTF. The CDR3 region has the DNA TGCAGCGCTGGGGCGTTTTATGGCTACACCTTC.